The rows below give T cell receptor beta chains drawn from one sample of a study of regulatory T cells in long-lasting Graves disease. A single record per CDR3 protein comes from TCRdb applying MiXCR to the multiplex PCR reads. The table includes a few hundred thousand distinct CDR3 sequences, about a sixth detected once. This sample was shared with a second study, whose subject was T cells in Graves' hyperthyroidism and ophthalmopathy.

The sample was peripheral blood mononuclear cells (PBMCs), taken at new diagnosis, from a patient treated with antithyroid drugs. The receptor source for this set is a woman younger than 35 with Graves disease. Both conserved end residues are part of each CDR3. D genes are given only for firm matches. Where a row states a size, it is once, few, many or the class of an expanded clone; other rows omit it.

v_gene	abundance	len	j_gene	d_gene	CDR3nt	CDR3aa
TRBV20-1	.	16	TRBJ1-5	.	TGCAGTGCTAGAGATCCGGGGCAGGGGACGAATCAGCCCCAGCATTTT	CSARDPGQGTNQPQHF
TRBV6-2/TRBV6-3	many	13	TRBJ2-5	.	TGTGCCAGCAGTGAAGGGGGTGGGGGGACCCAGTACTTC	CASSEGGGGTQYF
TRBV7-8	many	13	TRBJ2-7	.	TGTGCCAGCAGCTTAGTAGTAGGGTACGAGCAGTACTTC	CASSLVVGYEQYF
TRBV3-1	many	16	TRBJ1-1	.	TGTGCCAGCAGCCAAAAGTGGGGGGGCCCGAACACTGAAGCTTTCTTT	CASSQKWGGPNTEAFF
TRBV11-2	many	15	TRBJ2-2	TRBD1	TGTGCCAGCAGCGGGACAGGGGGCCATCACGGGGAGCTGTTTTTT	CASSGTGGHHGELFF
TRBV30	many	13	TRBJ2-3	.	TGTGCCTGGAAGGCCGGGGGCACAGATACGCAGTATTTT	CAWKAGGTDTQYF
TRBV20-1	many	19	TRBJ2-5	TRBD2	TGCAGTGCTGACGGGACTAGCGGGGGGGCCTTTTTTTTCCAAGAGACCCAGTACTTC	CSADGTSGGAFFFQETQYF
TRBV12-3/TRBV12-4	many	14	TRBJ2-2	.	TGTGCCAGCAGTTTTCCACTAACTGCCGGGGAGCTGTTTTTT	CASSFPLTAGELFF
TRBV11-2	many	16	TRBJ1-3	.	TGTGCCAGCAGCGTCTTCCGTGTTGGGTCTGGAAACACCATATATTTT	CASSVFRVGSGNTIYF
TRBV3-1	.	14	TRBJ2-5	TRBD2	TGTGCCAGCACCCTCGGGACTAGCGGGGGGGCCCAGTACTTC	CASTLGTSGGAQYF
TRBV5-1	many	14	TRBJ2-7	.	TGCGCCAGCAGCTTAATTGAGGGGCGGTACGAGCAGTACTTC	CASSLIEGRYEQYF
TRBV3-1	many	16	TRBJ2-1	.	TGTGCCAGCAGCCCACCTACTAGGTCGACCTACAATGAGCAGTTCTTC	CASSPPTRSTYNEQFF
TRBV19	.	16	TRBJ2-6	.	TGTGCCAGTAGTGAGTCCCCAGGGGCTGGGGCCAACGTCCTGACTTTC	CASSESPGAGANVLTF
TRBV30	many	13	TRBJ1-4	TRBD1	TGTGCCTGGAGTGGACAGGGCGAGGAAAAACTGTTTTTT	CAWSGQGEEKLFF
TRBV11-2	many	16	TRBJ1-2	.	TGTGCCAATACCCGGGCAGGGGAAACTACTAACTATGGCTACACCTTC	CANTRAGETTNYGYTF
TRBV24-1	many	14	TRBJ2-5	.	TGTGCCACCAGTGATAGTGACAGGTTCGAGACCCAGTACTTC	CATSDSDRFETQYF
TRBV20-1	many	13	TRBJ2-7	TRBD1	TGCAGTGCTACCGACAGGGCAACCTACGAGCAGTACTTC	CSATDRATYEQYF
TRBV15	.	18	TRBJ2-5	TRBD2	TGTGCCACCAGAAGAAGCGAATTACTAGCGGGAGGGATAGAGACCCAGTACTTC	CATRRSELLAGGIETQYF
TRBV28	.	16	TRBJ2-1	TRBD2	TGTGCCAGCAGTTCGACGGGACTAGGGTCCTACAATGAGCAGTTCTTC	CASSSTGLGSYNEQFF
TRBV7-6	many	19	TRBJ1-1	TRBD1	TGTGCCAGCAGCTTAGCCGGGGTGGCGACAGGGGGCGCGGGAACTGAAGCTTTCTTT	CASSLAGVATGGAGTEAFF
TRBV5-5	many	16	TRBJ2-1	.	TGTGCCAGCAGCTTGGTAGGGACCAATCTTAACAATGAGCAGTTCTTC	CASSLVGTNLNNEQFF
TRBV4-1	.	17	TRBJ2-2	.	TGCGCCAGCAGCCAAGTTGTAGGACAGATAGACACCGGGGAGCTGTTTTTT	CASSQVVGQIDTGELFF
TRBV28	few	14	TRBJ2-7	.	TGTGCCAGCAGTCCTCCTCTTCAGGGATACGAGCAGTACTTC	CASSPPLQGYEQYF
TRBV10-3	few	16	TRBJ2-5	.	TGTGCCATCAGTGAGTCTGAGGGGGGGTCCGTGGAGACCCAGTACTTC	CAISESEGGSVETQYF
TRBV28	many	16	TRBJ2-7	.	TGTGCCAGCAGTTTTCTCCTTGGCAGGGACTCCTACGAGCAGTACTTC	CASSFLLGRDSYEQYF
TRBV28	many	15	TRBJ1-1	.	TGTGCCAGCAGTTTACGGGTCAGGGTGAACACTGAAGCTTTCTTT	CASSLRVRVNTEAFF
TRBV28	many	13	TRBJ2-3	TRBD1	TGTGCCAGCGGAGGACAGGGCACAGATACGCAGTATTTT	CASGGQGTDTQYF
TRBV11-2	.	15	TRBJ1-6	.	TGTGCCAGCAGCACCACCGGCAGGGTAGTATCACCCCCCCACTTT	CASSTTGRVVSPPHF
TRBV4-1	few	15	TRBJ1-4	TRBD1	TGCGCCAGCAGTGCTCAAGGGGGCGTGACTGAAAAACTGTTTTTT	CASSAQGGVTEKLFF
TRBV27	.	17	TRBJ2-1	TRBD2	TGTGCCAGCAGTCCTCCCCCGGGGAGCGGGAGTAAGGATGAGCAGTTCTTC	CASSPPPGSGSKDEQFF
TRBV9	.	15	TRBJ1-4	TRBD1	TGTGCCAGCAGCGCCCTAGGGGGCGTCAATGAAAAACTGTTTTTT	CASSALGGVNEKLFF
TRBV12-3/TRBV12-4	many	13	TRBJ1-1	.	TGTGCCAGCAGTCAACTTCTGAACACTGAAGCTTTCTTT	CASSQLLNTEAFF
TRBV20-1	many	13	TRBJ2-5	.	TGCAGTGCCACGACAGGGACTGGCGAGACCCAGTACTTC	CSATTGTGETQYF
TRBV7-9	many	16	TRBJ2-5	TRBD2	TGTGCCAGCAGCACCGGGGTCGGGGGGGCACAAGAGACCCAGTACTTC	CASSTGVGGAQETQYF